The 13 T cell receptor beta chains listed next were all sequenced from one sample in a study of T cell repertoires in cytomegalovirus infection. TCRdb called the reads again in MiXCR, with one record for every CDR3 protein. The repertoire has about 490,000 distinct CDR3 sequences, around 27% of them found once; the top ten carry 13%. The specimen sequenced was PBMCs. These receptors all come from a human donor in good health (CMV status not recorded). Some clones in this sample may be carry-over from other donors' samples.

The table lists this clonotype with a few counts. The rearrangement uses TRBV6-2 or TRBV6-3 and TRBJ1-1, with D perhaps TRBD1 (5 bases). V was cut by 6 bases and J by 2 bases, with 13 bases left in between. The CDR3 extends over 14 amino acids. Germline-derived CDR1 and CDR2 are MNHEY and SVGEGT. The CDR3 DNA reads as TGTGCCAGCAGGCAGGGACGGTTAAACACTGAAGCTTTCTTT. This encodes CASRQGRLNTEAFF.

CDR3 amino acids: CASSLEGKLFF. CDR3 bases: TGTGCCAGCAGCTTGGAAGGTAAACTGTTTTTT. This rearrangement joins TRBV5-6 to TRBJ1-4, with no clear D. V gave up 0 bases and J gave up 11 bases, with 5 bases separating them. CDR3 size: 11 residues. The germline CDR1 and CDR2 sequences are SGHDT and YYEEEE. Using reference TRBV5-6 and TRBJ1-4 for the parts outside the CDR3, the full variable domain is DAGVTQSPTHLIKTRGQQVTLRCSPKSGHDTVSWYQQALGQGPQFIFQYYEEEERQRGNFPDRFSGHQFPNYSSELNVNALLLGDSALYLCASSLEGKLFFGSGTQLSVL.

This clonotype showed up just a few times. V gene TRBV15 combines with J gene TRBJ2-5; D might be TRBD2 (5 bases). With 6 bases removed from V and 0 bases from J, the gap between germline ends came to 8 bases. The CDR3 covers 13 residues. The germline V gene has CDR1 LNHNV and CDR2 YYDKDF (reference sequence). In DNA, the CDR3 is TGTGCCACCAGGGTAGCGTACCAAGAGACCCAGTACTTC. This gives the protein CATRVAYQETQYF.

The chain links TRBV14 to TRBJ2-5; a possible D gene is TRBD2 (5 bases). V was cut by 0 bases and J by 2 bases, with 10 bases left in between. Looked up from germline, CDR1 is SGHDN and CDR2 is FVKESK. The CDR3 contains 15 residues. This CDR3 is CASSQDAGSQETQYF. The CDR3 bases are TGTGCCAGCAGCCAAGATGCGGGCAGTCAAGAGACCCAGTACTTC. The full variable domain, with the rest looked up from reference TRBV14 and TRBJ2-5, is EAGVTQFPSHSVIEKGQTVTLRCDPISGHDNLYWYRRVMGKEIKFLLHFVKESKQDESGMPNNRFLAERTGGTYSTLKVQPAELEDSGVYFCASSQDAGSQETQYFGPGTRLLVL.

The CDR3 DNA reads TGTGCCAGCAGCCCAAGGCTAGCGGGGACTGCTAGCACAGATACGCAGTATTTT. It encodes CASSPRLAGTASTDTQYF. The chain joins TRBV7-3 to TRBJ2-3; 9 bases align to TRBD2. Looked up from germline, CDR1 is SGHTA and CDR2 is FQGTGA. The V segment lost 5 bases and the J segment 0 bases; nucleotides outside the gene matches: 12. The CDR3 sequence is 18 residues long.

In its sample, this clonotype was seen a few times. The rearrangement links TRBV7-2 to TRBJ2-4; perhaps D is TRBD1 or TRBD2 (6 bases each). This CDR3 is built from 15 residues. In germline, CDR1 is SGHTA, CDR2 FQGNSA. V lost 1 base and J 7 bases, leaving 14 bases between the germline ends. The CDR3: CASSLEGGLMNIQYF. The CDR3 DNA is TGTGCCAGCAGCTTAGAAGGGGGGTTGATGAACATTCAGTACTTC.

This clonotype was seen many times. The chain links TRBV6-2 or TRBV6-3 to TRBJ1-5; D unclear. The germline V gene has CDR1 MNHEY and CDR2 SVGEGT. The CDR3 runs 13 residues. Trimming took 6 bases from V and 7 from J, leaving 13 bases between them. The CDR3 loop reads CASSAQTLQPQHF. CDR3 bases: TGTGCCAGCAGCGCTCAGACGCTACAGCCCCAGCATTTT.

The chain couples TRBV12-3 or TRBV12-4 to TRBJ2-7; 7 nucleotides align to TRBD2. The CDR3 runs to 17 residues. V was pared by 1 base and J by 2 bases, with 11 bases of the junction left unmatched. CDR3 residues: CASSLGPLRESPYEQYV. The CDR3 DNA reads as TGTGCCAGCAGTTTAGGTCCCTTGCGGGAGTCCCCCTACGAGCAGTACGTC.

The CDR3 loop is CASREQASSYNEQFF. The CDR3 DNA reads as TGTGCCAGCAGGGAGCAGGCGAGCTCCTACAATGAGCAGTTCTTC. The genes are TRBV6-1 and TRBJ2-1; no reliable D call. Germline loops: CDR1 MNHNS, CDR2 SASEGT. This CDR3 region has 15 residues. V lost 6 bases and J lost 0, with 12 bases in between.

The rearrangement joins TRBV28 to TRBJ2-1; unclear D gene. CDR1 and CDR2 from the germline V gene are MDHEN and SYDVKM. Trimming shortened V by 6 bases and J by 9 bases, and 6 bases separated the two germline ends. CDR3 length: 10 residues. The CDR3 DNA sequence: TGTGCCAGCAGCAGGTTTGAGCAGTTCTTC. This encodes CASSRFEQFF.

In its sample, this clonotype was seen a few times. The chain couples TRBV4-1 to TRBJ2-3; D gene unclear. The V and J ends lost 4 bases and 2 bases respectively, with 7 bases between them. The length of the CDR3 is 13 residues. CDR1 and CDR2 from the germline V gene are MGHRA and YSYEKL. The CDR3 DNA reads TGCGCCAGCAGCCGTACACCCACAGATACGCAGTATTTT. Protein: CASSRTPTDTQYF.

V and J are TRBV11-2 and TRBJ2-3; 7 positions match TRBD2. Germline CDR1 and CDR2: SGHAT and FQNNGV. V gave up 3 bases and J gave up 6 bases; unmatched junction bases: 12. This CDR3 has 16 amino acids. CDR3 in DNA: TGTGCCAGCAGCTTCGCGCGGGAGATACTGAGGGATACGCAGTATTTT. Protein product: CASSFAREILRDTQYF. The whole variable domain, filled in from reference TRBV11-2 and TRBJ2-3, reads EAGVAQSPRYKIIEKRQSVAFWCNPISGHATLYWYQQILGQGPKLLIQFQNNGVVDDSQLPKDRFSAERLKGVDSTLKIQPAKLEDSAVYLCASSFAREILRDTQYFGPGTRLTVL.

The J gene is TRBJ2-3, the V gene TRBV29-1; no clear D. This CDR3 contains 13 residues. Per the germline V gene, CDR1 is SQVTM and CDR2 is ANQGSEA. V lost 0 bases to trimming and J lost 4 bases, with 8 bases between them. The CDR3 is CSVEEGIPDTQYF. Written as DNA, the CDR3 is TGCAGCGTTGAAGAGGGTATTCCAGATACGCAGTATTTT.